The 28 T cell receptor beta chains reported below all come from one sample, sequenced in a study of CD8 T cells in Susac syndrome. When the RNA was reverse transcribed, random hexamers were used with an input of roughly 0.45 to 1 ug. In TCRdb, the immunoSEQ multiplex PCR reads were re-called with MiXCR into one record per CDR3 protein. The sample shows more than 250,000 distinct CDR3 sequences, roughly 94% of them seen only once. The sample was CD4+ T cells from PBMCs. The source of these receptors is a human donor with multiple sclerosis.

The chain uses TRBV11-1 and TRBJ2-1, with 14 bases matching TRBD2. This CDR3 comprises 16 residues. With V trimmed by 6 bases and J by 4 bases, 5 bases remained unmatched. CDR1 SGHAT and CDR2 FQDESV come from the germline V gene (reference sequence). The CDR3 region has the DNA TGTGCCAGCAGAAGGACTAGCGGGAGGTTATACAATGAGCAGTTCTTC. Translated: CASRRTSGRLYNEQFF.

The chain joins TRBV12-5 to TRBJ1-6; no reliable D call. Germline V gives CDR1 LGHNT, CDR2 FRNRAP. The CDR3 extends over 14 amino acids. Trimming left V 1 base short and J 6 bases short, with 7 bases between. CDR3 in DNA: TGTGCTAGTGGTTTGGCTGGAATTAATTCACCCCTCCACTTT. Amino acid sequence: CASGLAGINSPLHF.

This clonotype was picked up one time. This chain uses TRBV30 with TRBJ1-1; tentative D call: TRBD1 (6 bases). Trimming shortened V by 8 bases and J by 1 base, and 20 bases separated the two germline ends. The CDR3 contains 15 residues. Germline CDR1 reads GTSNPN; CDR2 reads SVGIG (reference sequence). The CDR3 here is CAASPGGEGNTEAFF. The DNA of the CDR3 is TGTGCCGCCTCGCCTGGGGGCGAGGGGAACACTGAAGCTTTCTTT.

V gene TRBV20-1 combines with J gene TRBJ2-7; TRBD2 might be the D (5 bases). Germline CDR1 DFQATT, CDR2 SNEGSKA (reference sequence). V lost 3 bases to trimming and J lost 7 bases, with 19 bases between them. The CDR3 has 14 amino acids. The DNA for the CDR3 is TGCAGTGCTAGGGCCGACGGAATGCCGGGAGAGCAGTACTTC. Its translation: CSARADGMPGEQYF.

V usage is TRBV30 and J usage is TRBJ1-2; D is unclear. Germline CDR1 and CDR2: GTSNPN and SVGIG (reference sequence). The CDR3 runs to 9 residues. V dropped 4 bases and J dropped 6 bases, with 3 bases sitting between them. CDR3 in DNA: TGTGCCTGGATGGATGGCTACACCTTC. Amino acid sequence: CAWMDGYTF.

The count of this clonotype is one. This chain joins TRBV7-8 and TRBJ1-6, with D possibly being TRBD1 (6 bases). Between the trimmed V and J ends, which lost 0 bases and 9 bases, there was a span of 12 bases. The CDR3 sequence is 15 residues long. The germline V gene encodes CDR1 SGHVS and CDR2 FQNEAQ. CDR3 in amino acids: CASSLANRDGSPLHF. The CDR3 bases are TGTGCCAGCAGCTTAGCGAACAGGGATGGTTCACCCCTCCACTTT.

This sequence joins TRBV6-5 and TRBJ1-3, with 7 bases matching TRBD1. The CDR3 loop spans 16 amino acids. The V gene end was trimmed by 2 bases and the J gene end by 0 bases; junction bases not matched to a gene: 4. Germline values: CDR1 MNHEY, CDR2 SVGAGI. This CDR3 is CASSYQGGFSGNTIYF. The CDR3 region has the DNA TGTGCCAGCAGTTACCAGGGGGGATTCTCTGGAAACACCATATATTTT.

The rearrangement joins TRBV29-1 to TRBJ2-1, with D maybe TRBD2 (6 bases). From germline, CDR1 is SQVTM and CDR2 ANQGSEA. Trimming cost V 7 bases and J 0 bases, with 13 bases left between them. CDR3 length equals 14 residues. The CDR3 here is CSAGGLSSYNEQFF. CDR3 in DNA: TGCAGCGCCGGGGGACTTTCCTCCTACAATGAGCAGTTCTTC.

This chain links TRBV20-1 with TRBJ1-1; D perhaps matches TRBD1 (5 bases). V was pared by 7 bases and J by 4 bases, with 19 bases between. The CDR3 covers 14 residues. CDR1 is DFQATT, CDR2 SNEGSKA, per germline (reference sequence). The CDR3 bases are TGCAGTGTAAAACTCGGGGCTTTTGGCACTGAAGCTTTCTTT. It yields the protein CSVKLGAFGTEAFF.

The chain employs TRBV3-1 and TRBJ2-2; D remains ambiguous. Looked up from germline, CDR1 is LGHDT and CDR2 is YNNKEL (reference sequence). V was clipped by 0 bases and J by 4 bases, with 9 bases between them. The CDR3 contains 15 residues. The CDR3 loop reads CASSQDPSVTGELFF. The CDR3 DNA reads as TGTGCCAGCAGCCAAGATCCCTCGGTCACCGGGGAGCTGTTTTTT.

In this sample, this clonotype turned up once. The CDR3 region is CASSSNRGQGQPQHF. In nucleotides, the CDR3 is TGTGCCAGCAGTTCGAACAGGGGGCAGGGTCAGCCCCAGCATTTT. The gene calls are TRBV12-3 or TRBV12-4 and TRBJ1-5, with 9 bases identical to TRBD1. V shed 4 bases, J shed 6 bases, and the junction held 7 bases outside the gene matches. This CDR3 is 15 amino acids long.

There are a few counts of this clonotype. This chain uses TRBV6-1 with TRBJ1-1; D gene unclear. V was cut by 4 bases and J by 8 bases, with 14 bases left in between. Germline CDR1 MNHNS, CDR2 SASEGT. The CDR3 is 13 amino acids. The CDR3, as DNA: TGTGCCAGCAGTGGGGGTCCGCGAGGGGAAGCTTTCTTT. It translates to CASSGGPRGEAFF.

V usage is TRBV14 and J usage is TRBJ1-1; the match to TRBD1 covers 8 bases. Germline V gene lookup returns CDR1 SGHDN and CDR2 FVKESK. The CDR3 covers 12 residues. With 4 bases clipped from V and 8 bases from J, the junction kept 3 bases outside the gene matches. CDR3 residues: CASSLRDREAFF. Here the CDR3 DNA reads TGTGCCAGCAGCCTCCGGGACAGGGAAGCTTTCTTT.

The V and J genes are TRBV5-1 and TRBJ2-7; D is undetermined. Germline V CDR1 and CDR2: SGHRS, YFSETQ. The germline V and J ends were trimmed by 4 bases and 7 bases, with 27 bases remaining between them. This CDR3 has 17 residues. The CDR3 DNA reads TGCGCCAGCAGCCGACCTCCCACTGGGATGGGAAGATTGGAGCAGTACTTC. This translates into CASSRPPTGMGRLEQYF.

The gene calls are TRBV30 and TRBJ1-2, with 12 bases lining up with TRBD1. The CDR3 extends over 13 amino acids. Germline V lookup: CDR1 GTSNPN, CDR2 SVGIG (reference sequence). V gave up 2 bases and J gave up 8 bases; unmatched junction bases: 3. The CDR3 spells CAWSSGTGGGYTF. Here the CDR3 DNA reads TGTGCCTGGAGTAGTGGGACAGGGGGCGGCTACACCTTC.

The chain has TRBV5-6 and TRBJ2-1; 7 positions match TRBD2. Germline V lookup: CDR1 SGHDT, CDR2 YYEEEE. The CDR3 covers 15 residues. Trimming took 4 bases from V and 3 from J; bases not matched to a gene: 7. CDR3 loop: CASSRFSSGYNEQFF. The CDR3 DNA sequence: TGTGCCAGCAGCCGATTCTCTAGCGGCTACAATGAGCAGTTCTTC. The full variable domain, completed using reference TRBV5-6 and TRBJ2-1, is DAGVTQSPTHLIKTRGQQVTLRCSPKSGHDTVSWYQQALGQGPQFIFQYYEEEERQRGNFPDRFSGHQFPNYSSELNVNALLLGDSALYLCASSRFSSGYNEQFFGPGTRLTVL.

This chain joins TRBV30 and TRBJ1-6; 7 bases map to TRBD1. Germline CDR1 and CDR2: GTSNPN and SVGIG (reference sequence). CDR3 length: 13 amino acids. V trimming: 4 bases; J trimming: 8 bases; junction bases outside the gene matches: 5. The CDR3: CAWTGTVDSPLHF. The CDR3 coding sequence is TGTGCCTGGACGGGGACAGTGGATTCACCCCTCCACTTT.

CDR3 residues: CASSSRDRLPPLHF. The DNA of the CDR3 is TGTGCCAGCAGTTCCCGGGACAGGTTGCCACCCCTCCACTTT. The V call is TRBV6-5, the J call TRBJ1-6; 8 nucleotides line up with TRBD1. The J segment lost 11 bases and the V segment lost 4 bases, leaving 7 bases of the junction unmatched. The CDR3 runs 14 residues. Germline values: CDR1 MNHEY, CDR2 SVGAGI.

This chain joins TRBV18 and TRBJ2-7; TRBD2 matches at 7 bases. V was clipped by 3 bases and J by 0 bases; unmatched bases: 11. CDR3 length: 17 amino acids. From germline, CDR1 is KGHSH and CDR2 LQKENI. The CDR3 sequence is CASSPRTSAGSSYEQYF. The DNA of the CDR3 is TGTGCCAGCTCACCCCGAACTAGCGCGGGGAGCTCCTACGAGCAGTACTTC. The entire variable domain, with the rest obtained from reference TRBV18 and TRBJ2-7, is as follows: NAGVMQNPRHLVRRRGQEARLRCSPMKGHSHVYWYRQLPEEGLKFMVYLQKENIIDESGMPKERFSAEFPKEGPSILRIQQVVRGDSAAYFCASSPRTSAGSSYEQYFGPGTRLTVT.

This sequence joins TRBV14 and TRBJ2-1; D may be TRBD1 (5 bases). The CDR3 covers 15 residues. Germline V gene sequence: CDR1 SGHDN, CDR2 FVKESK. Trimming left V 4 bases short and J 4 bases short, with 14 bases between. The CDR3 DNA reads as TGTGCCAGCAGCCCTCAAGGGGCCCAGTACAATGAGCAGTTCTTC. Translating it yields CASSPQGAQYNEQFF. The whole variable domain, filled in from reference TRBV14 and TRBJ2-1, reads EAGVTQFPSHSVIEKGQTVTLRCDPISGHDNLYWYRRVMGKEIKFLLHFVKESKQDESGMPNNRFLAERTGGTYSTLKVQPAELEDSGVYFCASSPQGAQYNEQFFGPGTRLTVL.

The genes are TRBV5-1 and TRBJ2-7; a possible D gene is TRBD2 (6 bases). This CDR3 is built from 17 residues. Between the trimmed V and J ends, which lost 4 bases and 4 bases, there was a span of 24 bases. Germline CDR1 SGHRS, CDR2 YFSETQ. The CDR3, as DNA: TGCGCCAGCAGCCTGGGAGGCTCAAACAGAGGAGGATACGAGCAGTACTTC. Translating it yields CASSLGGSNRGGYEQYF.

The chain couples TRBV12-3 or TRBV12-4 to TRBJ1-1; 8 nucleotides align to TRBD1. Trimming removed 7 bases from V and 4 bases from J; junction bases left unmatched: 8. The CDR3 is 14 amino acids. Here the CDR3 DNA reads TGTGCCAGCATGACAGGGGACATCCGCACTGAAGCTTTCTTT. Its translation is CASMTGDIRTEAFF.

The chain recombines TRBV4-1 with TRBJ2-2; D remains unclear. There are 13 residues in the CDR3. Per germline, CDR1 MGHRA and CDR2 YSYEKL. V was shortened by 3 bases and J by 6 bases, with 8 bases between the two germline ends. This chain's CDR3 is CASSHPWAGELFF. The CDR3 nucleotides are TGCGCCAGCAGCCACCCTTGGGCCGGGGAGCTGTTTTTT.

The chain couples TRBV19 to TRBJ1-5, with a tentative D call TRBD1 (6 bases). Germline V gene sequence: CDR1 LNHDA, CDR2 SQIVND (reference sequence). The CDR3 extends over 16 amino acids. Trimming shortened V by 1 base and J by 0 bases, and 10 bases separated the two germline ends. The CDR3 bases are TGTGCCAGTAGTATAGGTGCGGGACATAGCAATCAGCCCCAGCATTTT. Protein sequence: CASSIGAGHSNQPQHF.

The CDR3 region has the DNA TGTGCCAGCAGCCAGGACGGAGGGAACACTGAAGCTTTCTTT. This sequence encodes CASSQDGGNTEAFF. V usage is TRBV6-1 and J usage is TRBJ1-1; D gene ambiguous. The CDR3 totals 14 residues. Per the germline V gene, CDR1 is MNHNS and CDR2 is SASEGT. V dropped 6 bases and J dropped 1 base, with 12 bases sitting between them.

The chain recombines TRBV5-1 with TRBJ2-3, with TRBD2 as a possible D gene (7 bases). The CDR3 totals 15 residues. V was cut by 7 bases and J by 3 bases, with 18 bases left in between. Germline V gives CDR1 SGHRS, CDR2 YFSETQ. In DNA, the CDR3 is TGCGCCAGCTACGAGGGGGGGGGCTGGACAGATACGCAGTATTTT. Translating it yields CASYEGGGWTDTQYF.

The chain uses TRBV30 and TRBJ1-3; D unresolved. The germline V and J ends were trimmed by 3 bases and 3 bases, with 12 bases remaining between them. The CDR3 extends over 14 amino acids. In germline, CDR1 is GTSNPN, CDR2 SVGIG (reference sequence). The CDR3 is CAWSEGFYGNTIYF. Here the CDR3 DNA reads TGTGCCTGGAGCGAGGGATTCTATGGAAACACCATATATTTT.

The V call is TRBV29-1, the J call TRBJ1-1; the D is unclear. Germline-derived CDR1 and CDR2 are SQVTM and ANQGSEA. The V end lost 3 bases, the J end lost 1 base, and 9 bases lay between the germline ends. This CDR3 has 13 residues. In nucleotides, the CDR3 is TGCAGCGTTGATCGGGCTGGGAACACTGAAGCTTTCTTT. Amino acid sequence: CSVDRAGNTEAFF.